Listed below are T cell receptor beta chains from one sample, sequenced in a study of cytomegalovirus exposure and HLA in healthy donors. Using immunoSEQ multiplex PCR, the repertoire was profiled, and TCRdb retains in-frame clones only, with some absent. The sample includes 100,000 to 150,000 clones, about 70% of them seen just once. Sequencing was carried out using PBMCs. These receptors were taken from a male donor in good health and CMV-seronegative. CDR3s include the opening cysteine and the closing phenylalanine or tryptophan. Fields, in order: clone size, J gene, D gene, V gene, CDR3 protein, CDR3 DNA. A D gene is named only where the DNA matches it firmly. Only some rows state a clone size, as once, few, many or a class for expanded clones.

>NA|TRBJ2-1|TRBD1|TRBV5-1
CASSYDGQGANNEQFF
TGCGCCAGCAGCTATGACGGACAGGGGGCTAACAATGAGCAGTTCTTC
>few|TRBJ2-6|TRBD2|TRBV5-6
CASSLLAAFSGANVLTF
TGTGCCAGCAGCTTGCTAGCGGCCTTCTCTGGGGCCAACGTCCTGACTTTC
>once|TRBJ2-7|NA|TRBV2
CASSEAVGGEQYF
TGTGCCAGCAGTGAGGCGGTGGGGGGCGAGCAGTACTTC
>NA|TRBJ2-7|NA|TRBV19
CASSIVGNSYEQYF
TGTGCCAGTAGTATAGTGGGCAACTCCTACGAGCAGTACTTC
>NA|TRBJ2-3|TRBD1|TRBV30
CAWSVETGSTDTQYF
TGTGCCTGGAGTGTAGAGACAGGGTCCACAGATACGCAGTATTTT
>NA|TRBJ1-2|NA|TRBV21-1
CASSKSQRGTGGVGGYTF
TGTGCCAGCAGCAAAAGCCAAAGGGGGACAGGGGGTGTCGGTGGCTACACCTTC
>NA|TRBJ1-4|NA|TRBV28
CASTRGGDDNEKLFF
TGTGCCTCAACAAGAGGGGGAGATGATAATGAAAAACTGTTTTTT
>NA|TRBJ1-5|TRBD1|TRBV6-5
CASSTGGPNQPQHF
TGTGCCAGTTCGACAGGGGGCCCCAATCAGCCCCAGCATTTT
>NA|TRBJ1-1|TRBD1|TRBV6-5
CASSSPGQANTEAFF
TGTGCCAGCAGTTCCCCGGGACAGGCGAACACTGAAGCTTTCTTT
>NA|TRBJ2-1|TRBD2|TRBV30
CAWSGAYRGGAEAYNEQFF
TGTGCCTGGAGCGGGGCCTACCGCGGGGGGGCCGAGGCTTACAATGAGCAGTTCTTC
>once|TRBJ2-4|NA|TRBV21-1
CASALALQGTTKNIQYF
TGTGCCAGCGCCCTGGCCTTACAGGGAACGACCAAAAACATTCAGTACTTC
>few|TRBJ1-3|NA|TRBV30
CAWSVRQASSGNTIYF
TGTGCCTGGAGTGTACGACAGGCCAGCTCTGGAAACACCATATATTTT
>NA|TRBJ2-3|TRBD1|TRBV7-2
CASTRQGNRADTQYF
TGTGCCAGCACAAGACAGGGCAACCGGGCAGATACGCAGTATTTT
>NA|TRBJ1-1|NA|TRBV30
CAWSGQTNTEAFF
TGTGCCTGGAGTGGACAGACGAACACTGAAGCTTTCTTT
>NA|TRBJ1-5|TRBD1|TRBV4-1
CASSQVVLVRGRGQPQHF
TGCGCCAGCAGCCAAGTAGTTTTGGTCAGGGGGCGAGGGCAGCCCCAGCATTTT
>NA|TRBJ1-5|NA|TRBV27
CASKQTNSNQPQHF
TGTGCCAGCAAGCAGACTAATAGCAATCAGCCCCAGCATTTT
>NA|TRBJ1-2|TRBD1|TRBV5-4
CASSKAPGGRQGYTF
TGTGCCAGCAGCAAAGCCCCAGGGGGAAGACAAGGCTACACCTTC
>NA|TRBJ1-4|NA|TRBV6-1
CASSEKQGANEKLFF
TGTGCCAGCAGTGAAAAACAGGGAGCTAATGAAAAACTGTTTTTT
>NA|TRBJ1-1|TRBD1|TRBV4-3
CASSQEGQESSNTEAFF
TGCGCCAGCAGCCAAGAGGGACAGGAATCCTCTAACACTGAAGCTTTCTTT
>NA|TRBJ1-6|NA|TRBV28
CASSSNSPLHF
TGTGCCAGCTCCAGTAATTCACCCCTCCACTTT
>NA|TRBJ1-1|TRBD1|TRBV18
CASSPSWQGAGEAFF
TGTGCCAGCTCACCATCGTGGCAGGGGGCAGGTGAAGCTTTCTTT
>NA|TRBJ1-1|TRBD1|TRBV6-1
CASRMTGANTEAFF
TGTGCCAGCAGAATGACAGGGGCGAACACTGAAGCTTTCTTT
>NA|TRBJ2-3|NA|TRBV9
CASSGPRGVDTQYF
TGTGCCAGCAGCGGCCCTAGAGGAGTAGATACGCAGTATTTT
>NA|TRBJ1-3|NA|TRBV28
CASSLRVGSGNTIYF
TGTGCCAGCAGTTTGAGGGTCGGGTCTGGAAACACCATATATTTT
>NA|TRBJ1-4|TRBD1|TRBV11-2
CASSPRDRYNEKLFF
TGTGCCAGCAGCCCCCGGGACAGGTATAATGAAAAACTGTTTTTT